A single sample is the source of the 24 T cell receptor beta chains below, sequenced in a study of T-cell memory formation after mild COVID-19. TCRdb re-called the 5' RACE reads through MiXCR, storing one row per CDR3 protein. This sample carries approximately 290,000 distinct CDR3 sequences, less than 9.5% of them seen once, and the ten largest clones take less than 25%. Material for sequencing was PBMCs or a T cell subset sorted from them (not recorded which). The origin of the receptors is a man aged 18-30 years who had mild COVID-19 (a few samples of this study predate the infection). Cell type and time point are not known.

This clonotype occurred a few times. The chain carries TRBV5-6 and TRBJ1-4; TRBD1 agrees at 10 bases. Looked up from germline, CDR1 is SGHDT and CDR2 is YYEEEE. The CDR3 sequence is 16 residues long. V lost 4 bases to trimming and J lost 5 bases; unmatched junction nucleotides: 8. CDR3: CASSRTPGQGNEKLFF. The CDR3 bases are TGTGCCAGCAGCCGCACCCCGGGACAGGGGAATGAAAAACTGTTTTTT.

This clonotype was seen a handful of times. The chain employs TRBV7-9 and TRBJ2-1; a weak D match, TRBD2 (7 bases). The CDR3 has 15 amino acids. V lost 4 bases to trimming and J lost 5 bases, with 15 bases between them. The germline CDR1 and CDR2 sequences are SEHNR and FQNEAQ (reference sequence). The CDR3 loop reads CASSSAGAMNNEQFF. The CDR3 bases are TGTGCCAGCAGCTCGGCGGGGGCCATGAACAATGAGCAGTTCTTC.

This clonotype has just a few counts. The CDR3 protein is CASSPGQAGGEKLFF. The CDR3 DNA sequence: TGTGCCAGCAGTCCTGGACAGGCGGGGGGTGAAAAACTGTTTTTT. The chain has TRBV12-3 or TRBV12-4 and TRBJ1-4; TRBD1 agrees at 7 bases. Trimming removed 5 bases from V and 7 bases from J; junction bases left unmatched: 10. This CDR3 region has 15 residues.

The CDR3 region is CASSLGASGGLGADTQYF. In DNA, the CDR3 is TGTGCCAGCAGTTTGGGGGCTAGCGGGGGGCTGGGTGCAGATACGCAGTATTTT. The rearrangement uses TRBV27 and TRBJ2-3, with 11 bases matching TRBD2. V trimming: 3 bases; J trimming: 4 bases; junction bases outside the gene matches: 12. Germline V gene data show CDR1 as MNHEY and CDR2 as SMNVEV (reference sequence). CDR3 size: 18 residues.

This chain joins TRBV30 and TRBJ1-5; D gene unclear. The CDR3 extends over 13 amino acids. The V gene's germline CDR1 is GTSNPN and CDR2 SVGIG (reference sequence). V was shortened by 3 bases and J by 3 bases, with 9 bases between the two germline ends. The CDR3 protein is CAWSRRDNQPQHF. The CDR3 DNA follows: TGTGCCTGGAGCAGACGGGACAATCAGCCCCAGCATTTT.

V and J are TRBV5-1 and TRBJ2-1; 7 nucleotides agree with TRBD2. The CDR3 spans 11 residues. With V trimmed by 3 bases and J by 16 bases, 7 bases remained unmatched. Germline-derived CDR1 and CDR2 are SGHRS and YFSETQ. CDR3 sequence: CASSYRGGEFF. CDR3 in DNA: TGCGCCAGCAGCTATCGCGGGGGAGAATTCTTC. The complete variable domain, with remaining parts taken from reference TRBV5-1 and TRBJ2-1, reads KAGVTQTPRYLIKTRGQQVTLSCSPISGHRSVSWYQQTPGQGLQFLFEYFSETQRNKGNFPGRFSGRQFSNSRSEMNVSTLELGDSALYLCASSYRGGEFFGPGTRLTVL.

This clonotype was observed at least ten times. This chain connects TRBV21-1 to TRBJ2-7; the D segment call TRBD1 is taken from the table without a DNA check. TRBV21-1 is annotated as a pseudogene. This CDR3 has 15 amino acids. CDR3 nucleotide sequence: TGTGCCAGCAGCAGCCGACAGGGGGCCCCCTACGAGCAGTACTTC. Encoded protein: CASSSRQGAPYEQYF.

This clonotype was picked up many times. This chain uses TRBV7-9 with TRBJ2-1, with D tentatively TRBD2 (6 bases). Germline lookup yields CDR1 SEHNR and CDR2 FQNEAQ (reference sequence). V shed 2 bases and J shed 7 bases, with 15 bases lying between them. The CDR3 is 15 residues long. In DNA, the CDR3 is TGTGCCAGCAGCTTAATAGCGGCCCTTCGGAATGAGCAGTTCTTC. It specifies CASSLIAALRNEQFF.

This clonotype was recorded a few times. The chain couples TRBV20-1 to TRBJ1-4; D unresolved. The CDR3 is 14 residues long. Looked up from germline, CDR1 is DFQATT and CDR2 is SNEGSKA (reference sequence). Trimming took 0 bases from V and 8 from J, leaving 13 bases between them. CDR3 loop: CSARDRLGFEKLFF. DNA of the CDR3: TGCAGTGCTAGAGATCGACTGGGATTCGAAAAACTGTTTTTT.

This clonotype was counted between two and nine times. The chain has TRBV5-6 and TRBJ2-7; 7 bases are shared with TRBD1. The V gene end was trimmed by 4 bases and the J gene end by 4 bases; junction bases not matched to a gene: 2. Looked up from germline, CDR1 is SGHDT and CDR2 is YYEEEE. CDR3 length: 12 residues. The CDR3 region has the DNA TGTGCCAGCAGCATGGGACAGTACGAGCAGTACTTC. Translating gives CASSMGQYEQYF.

The chain links TRBV6-2 or TRBV6-3 to TRBJ1-5, with TRBD1 matching 10 bases. With V trimmed by 6 bases and J by 10 bases, 9 bases remained unmatched. Germline CDR1 and CDR2: MNHEY and SVGEGT. This CDR3 has 14 residues. CDR3 nucleotides: TGTGCCAGCAGCTTAGACAGGGGGCCGAATCCCCAGCATTTT. Protein: CASSLDRGPNPQHF.

This clonotype came up many times. The J gene is TRBJ2-6, the V gene TRBV5-1; D uncertain. The V and J ends lost 2 bases and 0 bases respectively, with 9 bases between them. Germline CDR1 is SGHRS and CDR2 is YFSETQ. This CDR3 has 16 residues. The CDR3 coding sequence is TGCGCCAGCAGCTTTGGAGACCGCTCTGGGGCCAACGTCCTGACTTTC. As protein: CASSFGDRSGANVLTF. Complete variable domain (other parts from reference TRBV5-1 and TRBJ2-6): KAGVTQTPRYLIKTRGQQVTLSCSPISGHRSVSWYQQTPGQGLQFLFEYFSETQRNKGNFPGRFSGRQFSNSRSEMNVSTLELGDSALYLCASSFGDRSGANVLTFGAGSRLTVL.

This clonotype appeared many times. The V gene is TRBV7-6, the J gene TRBJ2-5; 10 nucleotides align to TRBD2. Germline CDR1 SGHVS, CDR2 FNYEAQ. With V trimmed by 2 bases and J by 4 bases, 4 bases remained unmatched. This CDR3 is 15 amino acids long. CDR3 in amino acids: CASSLSGGAAETQYF. CDR3 in DNA: TGTGCCAGCAGCTTAAGCGGGGGGGCCGCAGAGACCCAGTACTTC.

This clonotype was counted many times. The chain combines TRBV27 with TRBJ1-3; weak D call: TRBD1 (6 bases). This CDR3 comprises 15 residues. Germline CDR1 is MNHEY and CDR2 is SMNVEV (reference sequence). Trimming removed 0 bases from V and 7 bases from J, with 13 bases in between. The CDR3 region has the DNA TGTGCCAGCAGTTTATCCCGGACAGCGGGGAACACCATATATTTT. Its translation: CASSLSRTAGNTIYF.

The chain has TRBV4-2 and TRBJ1-2; D unclear. The CDR3 has 15 residues. Per germline, CDR1 LGHNA and CDR2 YNFKEQ. V was trimmed by 1 base and J by 1 base, leaving 10 bases between them. This CDR3 is CASSQGRGLNYGYTF. The CDR3 DNA follows: TGTGCCAGCAGCCAAGGGAGAGGACTTAACTATGGCTACACCTTC.

This clonotype was counted between two and nine times. The chain is built from TRBV12-3 or TRBV12-4 and TRBJ1-2, with 8 positions matching TRBD1. CDR3 length: 12 amino acids. The V gene end was trimmed by 5 bases and the J gene end by 8 bases; junction bases not matched to a gene: 4. This CDR3 reads CASSPAGGGYTF. CDR3 in DNA: TGTGCCAGCAGTCCCGCAGGGGGCGGCTACACCTTC.

This clonotype was recorded a few times. The junction shows a germline mismatch at one end, possibly a read error. The V call is TRBV28, the J call TRBJ2-7; D unresolved. The germline V gene has CDR1 MDHEN and CDR2 SYDVKM. The CDR3 contains 11 residues. CDR3 sequence: CASTLGYGQYF. The CDR3 DNA reads as TGTGCCAGCACCTTAGGATACGGGCAGTACTTC.

The chain couples TRBV18 to TRBJ2-3, with TRBD2 matching over 13 bases. Germline V gene sequence: CDR1 KGHSH, CDR2 LQKENI. Germline trimming cut 1 base from V and 6 bases from J; bases unmatched to any gene: 4. The CDR3 runs to 16 residues. This CDR3 reads CASSPRTSGSGDTQYF. The CDR3 DNA reads as TGTGCCAGCTCACCACGGACTAGCGGGAGTGGTGATACGCAGTATTTT.

There are a few counts of this clonotype. V gene TRBV20-1 combines with J gene TRBJ2-4, with TRBD2 identical over 14 bases. The germline CDR1 and CDR2 sequences are DFQATT and SNEGSKA (reference sequence). After removal of 3 bases from V and 0 bases from J, the junction contained 7 bases not matched to a gene. This CDR3 has 18 residues. DNA for the CDR3: TGCAGTGCTAGTGGACTAGCGGGGGGCGTCCTAGCCAAAAACATTCAGTACTTC. Its translation: CSASGLAGGVLAKNIQYF.

This clonotype was counted ten times or more. This rearrangement joins TRBV19 to TRBJ1-2; D not resolved. V was trimmed by 0 bases and J by 7 bases, leaving 12 bases between them. CDR3 length equals 14 residues. The V gene's germline CDR1 is LNHDA and CDR2 SQIVND (reference sequence). This CDR3 reads CASSIDRGGFGYTF. The CDR3 DNA sequence: TGTGCCAGTAGTATAGATCGAGGAGGATTTGGCTACACCTTC. Full variable domain (outside the CDR3, taken from reference TRBV19 and TRBJ1-2): DGGITQSPKYLFRKEGQNVTLSCEQNLNHDAMYWYRQDPGQGLRLIYYSQIVNDFQKGDIAEGYSVSREKKESFPLTVTSAQKNPTAFYLCASSIDRGGFGYTFGSGTRLTVV.

This clonotype was detected a few times. This sequence joins TRBV7-9 and TRBJ2-2; 10 nucleotides agree with TRBD2. The CDR3 has 16 amino acids. The ends lost 4 bases at V and 4 bases at J; junction bases unmatched: 6. The germline CDR1 and CDR2 sequences are SEHNR and FQNEAQ (reference sequence). The CDR3 DNA follows: TGTGCCAGCAGCTCGCGGGGGACTAGCGTCACCGGGGAGCTGTTTTTT. Residues: CASSSRGTSVTGELFF.

The rearrangement joins TRBV5-5 to TRBJ2-2, with 13 positions matching TRBD2. The CDR3 covers 16 residues. Germline V lookup: CDR1 SGHKS, CDR2 YYEKEE (reference sequence). Losses at the gene ends were 4 bases for V and 9 bases for J; bases not matched to a gene: 9. The CDR3 DNA follows: TGTGCCAGCAGCCCGCCGGGACTAGCGGGGTCCAGGGAGCTGTTTTTT. It is translated as CASSPPGLAGSRELFF.

The chain recombines TRBV5-1 with TRBJ1-5, with D uncertain. V lost 2 bases, J lost 2 bases, and 11 bases lay in between. The CDR3 consists of 15 residues. Germline CDR1 and CDR2: SGHRS and YFSETQ. The CDR3, as DNA: TGCGCCAGCAGCTTTAGTTCAGATGGCAATCAGCCCCAGCATTTT. It codes for CASSFSSDGNQPQHF. Supplemented by reference TRBV5-1 and TRBJ1-5, the full variable domain reads KAGVTQTPRYLIKTRGQQVTLSCSPISGHRSVSWYQQTPGQGLQFLFEYFSETQRNKGNFPGRFSGRQFSNSRSEMNVSTLELGDSALYLCASSFSSDGNQPQHFGDGTRLSIL.

V and J are TRBV29-1 and TRBJ1-2, with TRBD1 identical over 9 bases. Per the germline V gene, CDR1 is SQVTM and CDR2 is ANQGSEA. This CDR3 region has 16 residues. V shed 4 bases, J shed 3 bases, and the junction held 12 bases outside the gene matches. The CDR3 here is CSVGNRGRGTDYGYTF. The DNA for the CDR3 is TGCAGCGTTGGCAACAGGGGGCGTGGGACGGACTATGGCTACACCTTC.